This T cell receptor (beta chain) was recorded in a study of T cell clusters in autoimmune cytopenias. Each sample's input was around 250 ng genomic DNA, about 38,000 genome equivalents. TRB rearrangements were amplified by touch-down multiplex PCR with mixed TRB-A/B primers. TCRdb re-called the multiplex PCR reads, yielding one record per CDR3 amino acid sequence without DNA. The specimen's table records 3,500 to 4,500 distinct CDR3 sequences. Germline V gene sequence: CDR1 MNHEY, CDR2 SVGAGI. This CDR3 comprises 12 residues. This sample also belongs to another study, concerning T cell repertoires in aging, cancer and after chemotherapy. From that paper: Age-matched healthy donors had significantly more diverse, less clonal blood TCR repertoires than untreated cancer patients.

This TCR was sampled from a human donor with an autoimmune cytopenia or autoimmune hepatitis (not recorded which). The sample comprised peripheral blood. The gene calls are TRBV6-5 and TRBJ1-3. CDR3: CASSASGNTIYF.